The T cell receptor (beta chain) under discussion was sequenced for a study of blood T cell repertoires in COVID-19. The overall study: Acute-phase and convalescent COVID-19 samples originated in the United States, Italy and Spain. Nucleic acid was either cDNA or gDNA, and it came from T cells, B-cell-depleted T cells, or PBMCs.

As originally analysed: Reference gene primers were amplified, and this amplification served to estimate nucleated cell counts. Profiling relied on immunoSEQ multiplex PCR, and the TCRdb table lists in-frame clones only, not all of them. D and trimming were read from the DNA, whereas the V and J calls and clone size are those reported in that table. Of some 96,000 clones in the sample, roughly 80% were seen once. The CDR3 has 14 amino acids. V lost 4 bases and J lost 3; bases outside the gene matches: 5. Germline loops: CDR1 SEHNR, CDR2 FQNEAQ (reference sequence). This clone is categorized as medium-sized.

The chain uses TRBV7-9 and TRBJ1-2; 7 nucleotides align to TRBD1. The sample taken for sequencing was peripheral blood. The receptor was isolated from a human donor in a cohort sampled during active COVID-19. CDR3 protein: CASSSGQSYYGYTF. DNA for the CDR3: TGTGCCAGCAGCTCGGGACAGTCCTACTATGGCTACACCTTC.